This TCR beta chain comes out of a study of T cells of healthy individuals (dated by TCRdb to 2016 to 2019). The germline V and J ends show losses of 8 bases and 2 bases respectively, and no gene match explains 9 bases of the junction. Inclusive of the bounding cysteine and phenylalanine, the CDR3 is 16 residues long. The kept DNA is CDR3 alone, 48 bases in frame from the first base. CDR1 and CDR2 (SGHTA, FQGNSA) derive from the germline V gene. Receptor amplification or capture employed 5' RACE. Sequenced using an Illumina MiSeq. TCRdb redid the processing of the public reads, applying fastp at Q25 and MiXCR, and retained in-frame beta chains. Each entry is one CDR3 protein sequence, shown with its most common DNA and genes. The sample yields 45,000 to 60,000 distinct CDR3 sequences; about 14% were counted once. Of the sample, roughly 16% falls within the top ten clones. Remarks on this clonotype: Its specific antigen is unknown. No base quality values were provided; no much bigger clone lies one nucleotide off.

The V and J segments used are TRBV7-2 and TRBJ2-6; 7 bases in the middle match TRBD2. The source of this sequence is a human donor in good health. The nucleotides read TGTGCCAGCTCCTTGGGGGGGGGTGCTGGGGCCAACGTCCTGACTTTC. This sequence encodes CASSLGGGAGANVLTF.